This T cell receptor (beta chain) was profiled in a study of post-analysis software for immune sequencing data. In germline, CDR1 is DFQATT, CDR2 SNEGSKA (reference sequence). There are 14 residues in the CDR3. The V gene end was trimmed by 3 bases and the J gene end by 2 bases; junction bases not matched to a gene: 5. This clonotype occurred a few times. Its target is unknown. cDNA libraries of TCR beta carried unique molecular identifiers. Yield was 500,000 or so cDNA molecules from about 0.94 to 9.7 million T cells. TCRdb independently ran MiXCR on the PCR reads; one entry per CDR3 protein. The data hold approximately 630,000 distinct CDR3 sequences, with approximately 60% observed a single time. Study results and caveats: With TRBV5-6, TRBV5-1 and TRBV20-1 included, 4 to 6 TRBV segments were more frequent in patients than in controls.

What was sequenced was blood. The TCR originated in a girl aged 2 to 10 with multiple sclerosis. The chain couples TRBV20-1 to TRBJ2-3; 7 positions match TRBD2. The CDR3 protein is CSASLGTTTDTQYF. DNA for the CDR3: TGCAGTGCTAGTCTTGGGACTACCACAGATACGCAGTATTTT.